This T cell receptor (beta chain) was observed in a study of cytomegalovirus exposure and HLA in healthy donors. In the study overall: There were approximately 85 million unique TCRs (from HLA-typed donors) in an early data release.

Germline V gene sequence: CDR1 MGHRA, CDR2 YSYEKL. CDR3 length: 13 residues. Trimming cost V 2 bases and J 2 bases, with 6 bases left between them. PCR was performed using 60 Vbeta and 13 Jbeta primers. The data were produced by immunoSEQ multiplex PCR, yet TCRdb's version contains in-frame clones alone and is incomplete. The sample records approximately 290,000 clones, 80% being singletons. This clonotype was sampled from a girl aged 2 to 10 in good health and CMV-seronegative. The sequencing input was PBMCs. The chain joins TRBV4-1 to TRBJ2-5; D gene ambiguous. The CDR3 coding sequence is TGCGCCAGCAGCCAACACAGACAAGAGACCCAGTACTTC. As protein: CASSQHRQETQYF.